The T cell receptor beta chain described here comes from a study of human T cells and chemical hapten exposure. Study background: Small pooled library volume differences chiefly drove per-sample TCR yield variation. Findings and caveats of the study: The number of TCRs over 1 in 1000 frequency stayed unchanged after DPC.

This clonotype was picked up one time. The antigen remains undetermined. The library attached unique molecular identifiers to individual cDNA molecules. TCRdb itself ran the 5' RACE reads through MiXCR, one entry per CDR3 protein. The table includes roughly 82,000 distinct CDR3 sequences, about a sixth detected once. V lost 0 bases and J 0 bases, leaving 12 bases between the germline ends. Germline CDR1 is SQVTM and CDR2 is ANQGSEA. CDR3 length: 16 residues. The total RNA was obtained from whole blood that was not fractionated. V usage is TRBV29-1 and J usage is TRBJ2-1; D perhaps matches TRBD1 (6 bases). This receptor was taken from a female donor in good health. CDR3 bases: TGCAGCGTTGAAGAGGGCAGGGGAAACTCCTACAATGAGCAGTTCTTC. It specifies CSVEEGRGNSYNEQFF.